A single sample is the source of the 6 T cell receptor beta chains below, sequenced in a study of neoadjuvant anti-PD-1 for oral cavity cancer. The protocol was immunoSEQ multiplex PCR, while the TCRdb copy is restricted to in-frame clones and leaves out a portion. The sample has about 15,000 clones; about 70% are singletons. The source material was PBMCs, sampled before nivolumab (anti-PD-1) treatment. The receptor set was obtained from a person aged 35-79 years with oral cavity squamous cell carcinoma.

The genes are TRBV5-1 and TRBJ2-2; the D is unclear. This CDR3 comprises 15 residues. Germline loops: CDR1 SGHRS, CDR2 YFSETQ. V lost 0 bases and J 0 bases, leaving 6 bases between the germline ends. CDR3 protein: CASSLVRANTGELFF. The CDR3 DNA is TGCGCCAGCAGCTTGGTCCGTGCGAACACCGGGGAGCTGTTTTTT.

The V call is TRBV5-5, the J call TRBJ2-5; the D is unclear. V shed 0 bases and J shed 1 base, with 10 bases lying between them. Germline loops: CDR1 SGHKS, CDR2 YYEKEE (reference sequence). This CDR3 comprises 15 residues. The CDR3 loop reads CASSLVAGSQETQYF. The CDR3, as DNA: TGTGCCAGCAGCTTGGTAGCCGGTTCCCAAGAGACCCAGTACTTC.

The gene calls are TRBV29-1 and TRBJ2-7; tentatively, D is TRBD1 (5 bases). The CDR3 totals 12 residues. Trimming shortened V by 5 bases and J by 2 bases, and 10 bases separated the two germline ends. Germline CDR1 and CDR2: SQVTM and ANQGSEA. The CDR3 DNA sequence: TGCAGCGTTAGGCAGGGCCCCTACGAGCAGTACTTC. Protein sequence: CSVRQGPYEQYF.

The chain has TRBV4-1 and TRBJ2-5, with no clear D. The germline V and J ends were trimmed by 2 bases and 1 base, with 5 bases remaining between them. The germline V gene encodes CDR1 MGHRA and CDR2 YSYEKL. The CDR3 spans 13 residues. The CDR3 loop is CASSQISQETQYF. The CDR3 nucleotides read TGCGCCAGCAGCCAAATCAGCCAAGAGACCCAGTACTTC.

The chain has TRBV7-9 and TRBJ2-3; TRBD1 is a possible D gene (6 bases). CDR1 SEHNR and CDR2 FQNEAQ come from the germline V gene (reference sequence). V lost 5 bases, J lost 0 bases, and 15 bases lay in between. This CDR3 is built from 16 residues. The CDR3 region has the DNA TGTGCCAGCAGCCTTGGACAGACCTCTAGCACAGATACGCAGTATTTT. It codes for CASSLGQTSSTDTQYF.

The chain carries TRBV28 and TRBJ1-5, with no clear D. V was shortened by 3 bases and J by 7 bases, with 13 bases between the two germline ends. In germline, CDR1 is MDHEN, CDR2 SYDVKM. The CDR3 is 14 residues long. The CDR3 loop reads CASSFVSRWQPQHF. As DNA, the CDR3 is TGTGCCAGCAGTTTTGTATCCCGGTGGCAGCCCCAGCATTTT. Drawing the rest from reference TRBV28 and TRBJ1-5, the complete variable domain is DVKVTQSSRYLVKRTGEKVFLECVQDMDHENMFWYRQDPGLGLRLIYFSYDVKMKEKGDIPEGYSVSREKKERFSLILESASTNQTSMYLCASSFVSRWQPQHFGDGTRLSIL.